These 26 T cell receptor beta chains were sequenced from one sample in a study of T cell responses to AZD1222 COVID-19 vaccine. The data were produced by immunoSEQ multiplex PCR, yet TCRdb's version contains in-frame clones alone and is incomplete. The data show roughly 80,000 clones, with 85% to 90% seen just once and roughly 5.6% held by the top ten. Sample: peripheral blood, taken on day 0 of AZD1222 vaccination. These receptors originate from an adult in good health.

The genes are TRBV9 and TRBJ2-7, with D hard to call. There are 16 residues in the CDR3. The germline V and J ends were trimmed by 0 bases and 4 bases, with 17 bases remaining between them. The germline CDR1 and CDR2 sequences are SGDLS and YYNGEE. The CDR3 coding sequence is TGTGCCAGCAGCGTAGAAGGCAACGCAGTCCCTTACGAGCAGTACTTC. It codes for CASSVEGNAVPYEQYF.

The chain employs TRBV19 and TRBJ1-1, with a tentative D call TRBD1 (6 bases). The V gene lost 7 bases and the J gene lost 2 bases, with 17 bases spanning the gap. Germline-derived CDR1 and CDR2 are LNHDA and SQIVND (reference sequence). CDR3 size: 15 residues. CDR3: CASTLRGVGNTEAFF. CDR3 in DNA: TGTGCCAGTACCCTAAGGGGGGTCGGAAACACTGAAGCTTTCTTT.

The V gene is TRBV3-1 (or the pseudogene TRBV3-2), the J gene TRBJ1-2; a weak D match, TRBD1 (5 bases). V was cut by 0 bases and J by 5 bases, with 7 bases left in between. Germline CDR1 is LGHDT and CDR2 is YNNKEL (reference sequence). The CDR3 runs 13 residues. The CDR3 region has the DNA TGTGCCAGCAGCCAAGAATCAGGGTATGGCTACACCTTC. Amino acid sequence: CASSQESGYGYTF.

Concerning this clone: A read error may produce the germline difference seen at one junction end. CDR3 sequence reads: CASSYAGGNNGYTF. The CDR3 bases are TGTGCCAGCAGTTACGCTGGGGGTAACAATGGCTACACCTTC. The chain couples TRBV6-6 to TRBJ1-2; maybe TRBD1 (5 bases). The CDR3 has 14 amino acids. The germline CDR1 and CDR2 sequences are MNHNY and SVGAGI (reference sequence).

J is TRBJ1-2 and V is TRBV27; possibly TRBD1 for D (6 bases). The V end lost 5 bases, the J end lost 4 bases, and 20 bases lay between the germline ends. This CDR3 is built from 16 residues. CDR1 and CDR2 from the germline V gene are MNHEY and SMNVEV (reference sequence). DNA of the CDR3: TGTGCCAGCAGTCTAGGAGGGGGGGCGCGAGGCTATGGCTACACCTTC. It is translated as CASSLGGGARGYGYTF.

The count of this clone is one. This chain connects TRBV29-1 to TRBJ1-2, with D possibly matching TRBD1 (6 bases). The CDR3 covers 15 residues. Between the trimmed V and J ends, which lost 2 bases and 7 bases, there was a span of 20 bases. CDR1 and CDR2 (germline): SQVTM, ANQGSEA. The CDR3 is CSVEMTGQPLTGYTF. The CDR3 coding sequence is TGCAGCGTTGAAATGACAGGTCAACCCTTAACTGGCTACACCTTC.

This clone is labeled as medium-sized (0.01 to 0.1%). The chain couples TRBV27 to TRBJ2-7; 7 nucleotides match TRBD2. CDR1 is MNHEY, CDR2 SMNVEV, per germline (reference sequence). With V trimmed by 2 bases and J by 6 bases, 1 base remained unmatched. This CDR3 region has 12 residues. In DNA form, the CDR3 reads TGTGCCAGCAGTTTAGGGAGGGCCGAGCAGTACTTC. Amino acid sequence: CASSLGRAEQYF.

In the case of this clone: The sample has other DNA sequences that encode this CDR3 too. V and J are TRBV5-6 and TRBJ2-5; D uncertain. The CDR3 covers 11 residues. Germline CDR1 and CDR2: SGHDT and YYEEEE. Trimming pared 1 base from V and 5 bases from J, leaving 3 bases between. The CDR3 spells CASSLRETQYF. DNA for the CDR3: TGTGCCAGCAGCTTGCGCGAGACCCAGTACTTC.

The V gene is TRBV7-9, the J gene TRBJ1-1; 9 nucleotides agree with TRBD1. The length of the CDR3 is 15 residues. Per the germline V gene, CDR1 is SEHNR and CDR2 is FQNEAQ (reference sequence). V lost 5 bases and J lost 5; bases outside the gene matches: 9. The CDR3 DNA reads as TGTGCCAGCAGCCCATCACAGGGGGCGTTGACTGAAGCTTTCTTT. It yields the protein CASSPSQGALTEAFF.

This sequence joins TRBV9 and TRBJ2-3, with TRBD2 identical over 8 bases. Germline-derived CDR1 and CDR2 are SGDLS and YYNGEE. The CDR3 is 17 amino acids. The V segment lost 7 bases and the J segment 0 bases; nucleotides outside the gene matches: 13. The CDR3 loop reads CASGIERETSSTDTQYF. The CDR3 DNA is TGTGCCAGCGGAATCGAGCGGGAGACATCTAGCACAGATACGCAGTATTTT.

The chain carries TRBV18 and TRBJ1-2; D may be TRBD1 (5 bases). CDR3 length: 14 amino acids. Germline values: CDR1 KGHSH, CDR2 LQKENI. Between the trimmed V and J ends, which lost 4 bases and 6 bases, there was a span of 15 bases. Written as DNA, the CDR3 is TGTGCCAGCTCACTTAGGGGCAGGTTAGATGGCTACACCTTC. This translates into CASSLRGRLDGYTF. The entire variable domain, with the rest obtained from reference TRBV18 and TRBJ1-2, is as follows: NAGVMQNPRHLVRRRGQEARLRCSPMKGHSHVYWYRQLPEEGLKFMVYLQKENIIDESGMPKERFSAEFPKEGPSILRIQQVVRGDSAAYFCASSLRGRLDGYTFGSGTRLTVV.

The CDR3 loop reads CASSQEGGVSVTF. CDR3 nucleotide sequence: TGTGCCAGCAGCCAGGAAGGTGGGGTCTCCGTCACCTTC. This chain connects TRBV14 to TRBJ1-2; D ambiguous. The ends were cut back, 3 bases at V and 13 bases at J, with 18 bases in the middle. The CDR3 is 13 amino acids. Germline loops: CDR1 SGHDN, CDR2 FVKESK.

This chain uses TRBV19 with TRBJ2-5; D gene ambiguous. Trimming cost V 4 bases and J 1 base, with 13 bases left between them. Germline V gene data show CDR1 as LNHDA and CDR2 as SQIVND (reference sequence). CDR3 length: 15 amino acids. CDR3 amino acids: CASSTTGRAQETQYF. The CDR3 DNA reads TGTGCCAGTAGTACCACCGGACGGGCCCAAGAGACCCAGTACTTC. Full variable domain (outside the CDR3, taken from reference TRBV19 and TRBJ2-5): DGGITQSPKYLFRKEGQNVTLSCEQNLNHDAMYWYRQDPGQGLRLIYYSQIVNDFQKGDIAEGYSVSREKKESFPLTVTSAQKNPTAFYLCASSTTGRAQETQYFGPGTRLLVL.

The V call is TRBV9, the J call TRBJ2-1, with unresolved D. CDR1 SGDLS and CDR2 YYNGEE come from the germline V gene. The V gene lost 0 bases and the J gene lost 0 bases, with 13 bases spanning the gap. The CDR3 covers 17 residues. This CDR3 is CASSVGGPPSSYNEQFF. CDR3 nucleotide sequence: TGTGCCAGCAGCGTAGGTGGCCCCCCTAGCTCCTACAATGAGCAGTTCTTC.

The chain is built from TRBV6-1 and TRBJ1-5; D uncertain. Germline-derived CDR1 and CDR2 are MNHNS and SASEGT. This CDR3 has 14 amino acids. Trimming cost V 5 bases and J 6 bases, with 14 bases left between them. The CDR3, as DNA: TGTGCCAGCAGTTATGTGTCTTCTGTTCAGCCCCAGCATTTT. As protein: CASSYVSSVQPQHF.

V is TRBV6-5 and J is TRBJ1-2; no clear D gene. Trimming cost V 6 bases and J 7 bases, with 12 bases left between them. Germline CDR1 reads MNHEY; CDR2 reads SVGAGI. The CDR3 loop spans 12 amino acids. The CDR3 DNA follows: TGTGCCAGCAGATCTCAAAGTATTGGCTACACCTTC. Translation: CASRSQSIGYTF.

The chain links TRBV11-3 to TRBJ2-5, with 8 bases aligning to TRBD1. V trimming: 5 bases; J trimming: 3 bases; junction bases outside the gene matches: 11. The CDR3 spans 16 residues. CDR1 and CDR2 (germline): SGHNT, YENEEA. For the CDR3, the DNA is TGTGCCAGCAGCACCCGAGGACAGGGATTGGAAGAGACCCAGTACTTC. This gives the protein CASSTRGQGLEETQYF.

This clone was observed once. The chain carries TRBV3-1 (or the pseudogene TRBV3-2) and TRBJ2-5, with 12 bases identical to TRBD2. The germline V gene encodes CDR1 LGHDT and CDR2 YNNKEL (reference sequence). The CDR3 is made up of 17 amino acids. V trimming: 0 bases; J trimming: 4 bases; junction bases outside the gene matches: 6. The DNA of the CDR3 is TGTGCCAGCAGCCAAGATCGGCTAGCGGGGGGGAGAGAGACCCAGTACTTC. It yields the protein CASSQDRLAGGRETQYF.

The rearrangement links TRBV18 to TRBJ1-1; 8 nucleotides agree with TRBD1. The CDR3 is 15 residues long. V lost 5 bases and J lost 2; bases outside the gene matches: 7. Germline CDR1 KGHSH, CDR2 LQKENI. The chain's CDR3 is CASSTLTGDNTEAFF. The DNA of the CDR3 is TGTGCCAGCTCAACCTTGACAGGGGATAACACTGAAGCTTTCTTT. Based on the CDR3 plus reference TRBV18 and TRBJ1-1, the full variable domain is NAGVMQNPRHLVRRRGQEARLRCSPMKGHSHVYWYRQLPEEGLKFMVYLQKENIIDESGMPKERFSAEFPKEGPSILRIQQVVRGDSAAYFCASSTLTGDNTEAFFGQGTRLTVV.

The chain joins TRBV28 to TRBJ1-2; TRBD1 might be the D (6 bases). V was clipped by 2 bases and J by 6 bases, with 16 bases between them. CDR3 length: 15 amino acids. Looked up from germline, CDR1 is MDHEN and CDR2 is SYDVKM. The CDR3 here is CASSLTDWAGDGYTF. The CDR3 DNA reads as TGTGCCAGCAGTTTAACCGATTGGGCAGGGGATGGCTACACCTTC.

This clone was recorded only once. The V and J genes are TRBV5-1 and TRBJ2-7; D is perhaps TRBD1 (6 bases). The V gene lost 4 bases and the J gene lost 3 bases, with 11 bases spanning the gap. CDR1 and CDR2 from the germline V gene are SGHRS and YFSETQ. The CDR3 covers 13 residues. CDR3 amino acids: CASSPGQNYEQYF. The CDR3 nucleotides are TGCGCCAGCAGCCCGGGACAAAACTACGAGCAGTACTTC.

The chain couples TRBV5-1 to TRBJ1-1; 8 bases fit TRBD1. Germline V CDR1 and CDR2: SGHRS, YFSETQ. Trimming removed 4 bases from V and 7 bases from J; junction bases left unmatched: 9. The CDR3 consists of 14 residues. CDR3 region: CASSKGQGTDEAFF. In DNA form, the CDR3 reads TGCGCCAGCAGCAAAGGACAGGGTACGGATGAAGCTTTCTTT. The whole variable domain, remainder taken from reference TRBV5-1 and TRBJ1-1, is KAGVTQTPRYLIKTRGQQVTLSCSPISGHRSVSWYQQTPGQGLQFLFEYFSETQRNKGNFPGRFSGRQFSNSRSEMNVSTLELGDSALYLCASSKGQGTDEAFFGQGTRLTVV.

The gene calls are TRBV19 and TRBJ1-2; no clear D gene. The CDR3 extends over 13 amino acids. The V and J ends lost 7 bases and 6 bases respectively, with 15 bases between them. Germline CDR1 LNHDA, CDR2 SQIVND (reference sequence). The CDR3 DNA is TGTGCCAGTACGGATTCTGGGCAGAATGGCTACACCTTC. Protein sequence: CASTDSGQNGYTF.

The chain recombines TRBV7-2 with TRBJ1-5; D not resolved. V was clipped by 4 bases and J by 6 bases, with 16 bases between them. CDR1 is SGHTA, CDR2 FQGNSA, per germline. CDR3 length equals 15 residues. CDR3: CASSSGNLQSQPQHF. The CDR3 region has the DNA TGTGCCAGCAGCTCCGGCAACCTTCAATCTCAGCCCCAGCATTTT.

The chain is built from TRBV14 and TRBJ1-1; no clear D gene. Trimming removed 1 base from V and 4 bases from J, with 13 bases in between. This CDR3 has 15 residues. CDR1 and CDR2 (germline): SGHDN, FVKESK. CDR3 loop: CASSQVRGFGTEAFF. DNA of the CDR3: TGTGCCAGCAGCCAAGTTAGAGGGTTCGGCACTGAAGCTTTCTTT.

The CDR3 is CASSLSPGMNTEAFF. The CDR3 nucleotides are TGTGCCAGCAGTTTATCCCCGGGGATGAACACTGAAGCTTTCTTT. V and J are TRBV28 and TRBJ1-1; D is uncertain. The germline V and J ends were trimmed by 1 base and 0 bases, with 9 bases remaining between them. This CDR3 is built from 15 residues. Germline V gene data show CDR1 as MDHEN and CDR2 as SYDVKM.